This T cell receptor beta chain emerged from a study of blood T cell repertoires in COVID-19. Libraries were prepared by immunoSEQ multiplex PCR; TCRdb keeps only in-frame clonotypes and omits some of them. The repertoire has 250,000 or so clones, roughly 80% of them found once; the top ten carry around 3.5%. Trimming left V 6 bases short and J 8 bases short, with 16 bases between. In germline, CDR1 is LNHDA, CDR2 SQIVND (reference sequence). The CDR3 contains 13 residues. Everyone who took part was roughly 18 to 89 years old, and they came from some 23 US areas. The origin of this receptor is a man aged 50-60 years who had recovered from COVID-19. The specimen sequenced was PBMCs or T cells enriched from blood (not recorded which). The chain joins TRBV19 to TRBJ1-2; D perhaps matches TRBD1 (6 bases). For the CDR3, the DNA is TGTGCCAGTAGCCCAATCCAGGGGATAGGCTACACCTTC. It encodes CASSPIQGIGYTF.